A selection of T cell receptor beta chains follows, all from one sample in a study of shared clonotypes between healthy human individuals. TCRdb's copy holds only in-frame clones and misses some; the assay was immunoSEQ multiplex PCR. The data contain about 680,000 clones, about 90% of them singletons. The sample taken for sequencing was naive CD8+ T cells sorted from blood. All receptors come from a young man in good health. Both conserved end residues are part of each CDR3. A D gene is named only where the DNA matches it firmly. The listing skips clone size in some rows; elsewhere it reads once, few, many or a size class.

j_gene	abundance	v_gene	d_gene	CDR3aa	CDR3nt
TRBJ2-2	-	TRBV27	-	CASSLWGAGELFF	TGTGCCAGCAGTTTATGGGGGGCCGGGGAGCTGTTTTTT
TRBJ2-2	once	TRBV7-9	-	CASSSPLAGELFF	TGTGCCAGCAGCTCACCCCTGGCGGGGGAGCTGTTTTTT
TRBJ2-1	-	TRBV6-4	TRBD2	CASSDLAGGYNEQFF	TGTGCCAGCAGTGACCTAGCGGGAGGCTACAATGAGCAGTTCTTC
TRBJ1-1	-	TRBV5-6	-	CASSLGAEAFF	TGTGCCAGCAGCTTGGGGGCTGAAGCTTTCTTT
TRBJ1-5	-	TRBV19	-	CASSISHSNQPQHF	TGTGCCAGTAGTATTTCGCATAGCAATCAGCCCCAGCATTTT
TRBJ2-1	-	TRBV11-2	TRBD2	CASSLSGRVNEQFF	TGTGCCAGCAGCTTAAGCGGGAGGGTGAATGAGCAGTTCTTC
TRBJ2-1	-	TRBV11-2	TRBD2	CASSSGTSGKLSYNEQFF	TGTGCCAGCAGCTCTGGGACTAGCGGGAAATTGTCCTACAATGAGCAGTTCTTC
TRBJ2-1	-	TRBV27	TRBD1	CATISKLTGGTPNRYNEQFF	TGTGCCACCATCTCTAAACTGACAGGGGGGACCCCGAACCGTTACAATGAGCAGTTCTTC
TRBJ2-7	-	TRBV7-4	TRBD2	CASSCLAGGVREQYF	TGTGCCAGCAGCTGCCTAGCGGGGGGTGTGCGAGAGCAGTACTTC
TRBJ2-1	-	TRBV15	TRBD1	CATTDRGRSEQFF	TGTGCCACCACGGACAGGGGGCGAAGTGAGCAGTTCTTC
TRBJ2-2	-	TRBV10-3	-	CAIESLNTGELFF	TGTGCCATCGAGTCGCTGAACACCGGGGAGCTGTTTTTT
TRBJ2-4	-	TRBV4-1	-	CASSRIEDSQIAKNIQYF	TGCGCCAGCAGCCGGATTGAGGACAGCCAGATAGCCAAAAACATTCAGTACTTC
TRBJ2-7	-	TRBV6-6	-	CASSYTGGNEQYF	TGTGCCAGCAGTTACACGGGGGGCAACGAGCAGTACTTC
TRBJ1-3	-	TRBV19	-	CASSLTSGNTIYF	TGTGCCAGTAGTCTTACCTCTGGAAACACCATATATTTT
TRBJ2-1	-	TRBV11-2	-	CASSPQPGLRNEQFF	TGTGCCAGCAGCCCTCAACCGGGACTTCGCAATGAGCAGTTCTTC
TRBJ1-1	once	TRBV9	TRBD1	CASSSTGGTEAFF	TGTGCCAGCAGCTCGACAGGGGGAACTGAAGCTTTCTTT
TRBJ2-7	-	TRBV10-3	-	CASMTGTNSYEQYF	TGTGCCTCCATGACAGGCACGAACTCCTACGAGCAGTACTTC
TRBJ2-5	-	TRBV5-5	-	CASSHEDLGDETQYF	TGTGCCAGCAGCCATGAGGACTTAGGGGACGAGACCCAGTACTTC
TRBJ2-7	-	TRBV11-2	TRBD1	CASSFGTEYEQYF	TGTGCCAGCAGCTTTGGGACAGAGTACGAGCAGTACTTC
TRBJ1-1	-	TRBV27	-	CASRKQGITEAFF	TGTGCCAGCAGGAAACAGGGAATCACTGAAGCTTTCTTT
TRBJ2-6	-	TRBV28	-	CASIPVPSGANVLTF	TGTGCCAGCATCCCAGTGCCCTCTGGGGCCAACGTCCTGACTTTC
TRBJ2-3	few	TRBV9	-	CASSARGVRDTQYF	TGTGCCAGCAGCGCGAGAGGAGTGAGGGATACGCAGTATTTT
TRBJ2-7	-	TRBV7-9	-	CASSLTIAQTGNSYEQYF	TGTGCCAGCAGCTTGACCATCGCCCAGACAGGAAACTCCTACGAGCAGTACTTC
TRBJ2-2	-	TRBV29-1	-	CSVVGAGARTGELFF	TGCAGCGTTGTGGGGGCAGGGGCGAGAACCGGGGAGCTGTTTTTT
TRBJ2-2	-	TRBV15	-	CATSRDVGTVGTGELFF	TGTGCCACCAGCAGAGATGTGGGGACTGTGGGCACCGGGGAGCTGTTTTTT